Sequencing of this T cell receptor (beta chain) was carried out in a study of blood T cell repertoires in COVID-19. The overall study: Italy, Spain and the United States were the sources of the convalescent and acute COVID-19 samples. Sources were T cells, B-cell-depleted T cells, or PBMCs; the material itself was cDNA or gDNA.

In the authors' methods: Amplification from reference gene primers served as the basis for estimated nucleated cell counts. Some clones are missing from TCRdb's copy, which holds only in-frame ones; the method was immunoSEQ multiplex PCR. The V and J calls and clone size were taken over from that table, and D and trimming were inferred from the DNA. The sample lists roughly 200,000 clones; around 88% were seen once. The sample was PBMCs or T cells enriched from blood (not recorded which). The sequence was obtained from a young woman who had been exposed to COVID-19.

In DNA, the CDR3 is TGCAGCGTTGAAAAGGACAGGGGAAAAAACGGCTACACCTTC. It codes for CSVEKDRGKNGYTF. The genes are TRBV29-1 and TRBJ1-2; the match to TRBD1 covers 9 bases. Germline CDR1 is SQVTM and CDR2 is ANQGSEA. The CDR3 covers 14 residues. With V trimmed by 2 bases and J by 8 bases, 9 bases remained unmatched.